These 4 T cell receptor beta chains share one sample of origin, sequenced in a study of OX40 agonist ivuxolimab in advanced cancers. Here immunoSEQ multiplex PCR was the method, and the copy in TCRdb shows in-frame clones only, minus some. This repertoire shows about 52,000 clones, roughly 91% found once; its top ten account for approximately 25%. This specimen was CD4+ or CD8+ T cells sorted from blood, taken in a trial of the OX40 agonist ivuxolimab. The receptors derive from an adult with an advanced solid tumor such as melanoma, head and neck, liver or kidney cancer.

V and J are TRBV6-5 and TRBJ2-5, with D perhaps TRBD2 (6 bases). The closer fit of TRBJ2-7 to the DNA end suggests the J call may be wrong. The CDR3 runs to 15 residues. The germline V gene has CDR1 MNHEY and CDR2 SVGAGI. The CDR3 DNA reads as TGTGCCAGCAGTCACGAAGGAGGGACGCGCTACGAGCAGTACTTC. It encodes CASSHEGGTRYEQYF.

The V gene is TRBV13, the J gene TRBJ2-3; D is undetermined. This CDR3 has 15 residues. The V and J ends lost 1 base and 2 bases respectively, with 10 bases between them. Germline values: CDR1 PRHDT, CDR2 FYEKMQ (reference sequence). The CDR3 nucleotides are TGTGCCAGCAGCTTAGAAGGAGATTTCACAGATACGCAGTATTTT. Translation gives CASSLEGDFTDTQYF.

The CDR3 loop reads CASSLSLGQEREDTQYF. The DNA for the CDR3 is TGTGCCAGCAGTTTATCCTTGGGACAGGAACGGGAAGATACGCAGTATTTT. V usage is TRBV28 and J usage is TRBJ2-3; TRBD1 matches at 8 bases. The germline CDR1 and CDR2 sequences are MDHEN and SYDVKM. This CDR3 has 17 residues. Losses at the gene ends were 1 base for V and 5 bases for J; bases not matched to a gene: 11.

The J gene is TRBJ1-5, the V gene TRBV19; 7 positions agree with TRBD1. CDR3 length equals 13 residues. The germline V gene has CDR1 LNHDA and CDR2 SQIVND (reference sequence). V was pared by 9 bases and J by 0 bases, with 2 bases of the junction left unmatched. CDR3 sequence: CASRTGSNQPQHF. In nucleotides, the CDR3 is TGTGCCAGCCGGACAGGTAGCAATCAGCCCCAGCATTTT. Full variable domain (remainder filled in from reference TRBV19 and TRBJ1-5): DGGITQSPKYLFRKEGQNVTLSCEQNLNHDAMYWYRQDPGQGLRLIYYSQIVNDFQKGDIAEGYSVSREKKESFPLTVTSAQKNPTAFYLCASRTGSNQPQHFGDGTRLSIL.